Listed below are T cell receptor beta chains from one sample, sequenced in a study of blood T cell repertoires in COVID-19. Sequenced by immunoSEQ multiplex PCR; TCRdb stores in-frame clones only, minus some. The sample contains some 290,000 clones, 86% of which appear only once. The source material was peripheral blood. All receptors derive from a woman in her 30s with COVID-19, enrolled during active disease. Each CDR3 is given with its conserved first and last residue. D genes are given only for firm matches. Clone size is shown for a subset of rows, as once, few, many or a class of expanded clone.

d_gene	v_gene	j_gene	len	abundance	CDR3aa	CDR3nt
.	TRBV7-9	TRBJ1-2	13	.	CASSNLAGNGYTF	TGTGCCAGCAGCAATCTCGCAGGAAACGGCTACACCTTC
.	TRBV27	TRBJ2-5	15	.	CASRGTAGVQETQYF	TGTGCCAGCCGTGGGACAGCGGGCGTTCAAGAGACCCAGTACTTC
TRBD2	TRBV4-1	TRBJ2-5	18	.	CASSPGLAGGQGQETQYF	TGCGCCAGCAGCCCGGGACTAGCGGGGGGGCAGGGACAAGAGACCCAGTACTTC
.	TRBV6-5	TRBJ1-6	13	.	CASILRGSSPLHF	TGTGCCAGCATTCTGAGGGGGTCTTCTCCCCTCCACTTT
TRBD1	TRBV5-1	TRBJ1-2	13	.	CASSNDRGQGYTF	TGCGCCAGCAGCAATGACAGGGGGCAAGGCTACACCTTC
.	TRBV11-2	TRBJ2-7	13	.	CASSLGISYEQYF	TGTGCCAGCAGTTTAGGTATCTCCTACGAGCAGTACTTC
.	TRBV6-5	TRBJ1-1	13	.	CASRSGDRTEAFF	TGTGCCAGCAGGTCAGGGGATCGGACTGAAGCTTTCTTT
TRBD1	TRBV29-1	TRBJ1-2	19	.	CSVEDSIIPPGQSNYGYTF	TGCAGCGTTGAAGACTCTATAATTCCACCGGGACAGTCAAACTATGGCTACACCTTC
TRBD1	TRBV7-6	TRBJ2-3	17	once	CASSSPPDRGLTDTQYF	TGTGCCAGCAGCTCGCCACCCGACAGGGGCTTGACAGATACGCAGTATTTT
TRBD2	TRBV27	TRBJ2-7	16	once	CASSPSRGGLSYEQYF	TGTGCCAGCAGCCCCTCGCGGGGGGGGCTCTCCTACGAGCAGTACTTC
.	TRBV6-6	TRBJ2-3	15	.	CASSNRVLSTDTQYF	TGTGCCAGCAGTAACCGGGTTTTGAGTACAGATACGCAGTATTTT
TRBD2	TRBV11-2	TRBJ2-5	16	.	CASSPSLAGAQETQYF	TGTGCCAGCAGCCCCTCACTAGCGGGGGCCCAAGAGACCCAGTACTTC
.	TRBV9	TRBJ1-3	16	.	CASSVVSGRSGNTIYF	TGTGCCAGCAGCGTAGTATCAGGGAGGTCCGGAAACACCATATATTTT
TRBD1	TRBV7-8	TRBJ1-2	15	.	CASSYTGTGRYGYTF	TGTGCCAGCAGCTACACCGGGACAGGGCGGTATGGCTACACCTTC
TRBD1	TRBV6-5	TRBJ2-7	13	few	CASGDRGLYEQYF	TGTGCCAGCGGAGACAGGGGGCTCTACGAGCAGTACTTC
.	TRBV28	TRBJ2-1	16	.	CASTLWGGVTRGEQFF	TGTGCCAGCACCCTTTGGGGCGGGGTGACTCGGGGTGAGCAGTTCTTC
TRBD2	TRBV6-5	TRBJ2-5	14	once	CASSYWGGEETQYF	TGTGCCAGCAGTTACTGGGGAGGGGAAGAGACCCAGTACTTC
.	TRBV6-5	TRBJ2-7	13	.	CASSYGGLWLQYF	TGTGCCAGCAGTTACGGGGGCCTCTGGTTGCAGTACTTC
TRBD1	TRBV4-2	TRBJ1-2	16	.	CASSQGPTGVDYGYTF	TGTGCCAGCAGCCAAGGACCGACAGGGGTCGACTATGGCTACACCTTC
.	TRBV11-2	TRBJ1-5	14	.	CASSLGDSNQPQHF	TGTGCCAGCAGCTTAGGAGATAGCAATCAGCCCCAGCATTTT
.	TRBV11-3	TRBJ2-4	13	once	CASRRYTKNIQYF	TGTGCCAGCAGGCGGTATACCAAAAACATTCAGTACTTC
.	TRBV9	TRBJ1-1	16	.	CASSGGPSGFNTEAFF	TGTGCCAGCAGCGGAGGGCCCTCCGGCTTCAACACTGAAGCTTTCTTT
TRBD1	TRBV3-1/TRBV3-2	TRBJ2-2	20	.	CASSQGPGTGGFSGTGELFF	TGTGCCAGCAGCCAAGGTCCCGGGACAGGGGGCTTCTCAGGCACCGGGGAGCTGTTTTTT
TRBD2	TRBV4-1	TRBJ2-1	15	.	CASSLTSGTNNEQFF	TGCGCCAGCAGCTTAACTAGCGGCACTAACAATGAGCAGTTCTTC
.	TRBV14	TRBJ2-7	11	.	CASSQRVEQYF	TGTGCCAGCAGCCAACGGGTCGAGCAGTACTTC
TRBD1	TRBV6-5	TRBJ2-7	14	.	CASTDRTGHREQYF	TGTGCCAGCACCGACCGGACAGGGCATCGCGAGCAGTACTTC
TRBD2	TRBV4-2	TRBJ2-5	14	.	CASSQMGGGETQYF	TGTGCCAGCAGCCAAATGGGGGGGGGTGAGACCCAGTACTTC
.	TRBV5-4	TRBJ1-2	15	.	CASRVDDRLDYGYTF	TGTGCCAGCAGGGTGGACGACAGGTTGGACTATGGCTACACCTTC
.	TRBV12-3/TRBV12-4	TRBJ2-7	12	.	CASTQEGHEQYF	TGTGCCAGCACCCAGGAGGGCCACGAGCAGTACTTC
TRBD1	TRBV15	TRBJ2-7	15	.	CATSRGGTGVYEQYF	TGTGCCACCAGCAGAGGGGGGACAGGGGTCTACGAGCAGTACTTC
TRBD1	TRBV6-5	TRBJ1-2	14	.	CASSYSRGHYGYTF	TGTGCCAGCAGTTACTCGAGGGGGCACTATGGCTACACCTTC
.	TRBV19	TRBJ1-1	13	.	CASSSQLNTEAFF	TGTGCCAGCTCGTCTCAGTTGAACACTGAAGCTTTCTTT
TRBD1	TRBV3-1/TRBV3-2	TRBJ1-1	13	.	CASNGQGRTEAFF	TGTGCCAGCAATGGACAGGGGAGAACTGAAGCTTTCTTT
.	TRBV11-2	TRBJ2-3	14	.	CASRYRGSTDTQYF	TGTGCCAGCAGATATCGAGGCAGCACAGATACGCAGTATTTT
.	TRBV3-1/TRBV3-2	TRBJ2-3	14	.	CASSPARGTDTQYF	TGTGCCAGCAGCCCAGCCCGGGGCACAGATACGCAGTATTTT
.	TRBV5-1	TRBJ2-1	19	.	CASSLDVATGPNSYNEQFF	TGCGCCAGCAGCTTGGACGTAGCGACAGGTCCCAACTCCTACAATGAGCAGTTCTTC
TRBD1	TRBV11-2	TRBJ2-7	15	.	CASSFHPGQGYEQYF	TGTGCCAGCAGCTTCCATCCGGGACAGGGCTACGAGCAGTACTTC
.	TRBV6-4	TRBJ2-3	14	.	CASSPSGGTDTQYF	TGTGCCAGCAGCCCTTCGGGGGGCACAGATACGCAGTATTTT
.	TRBV18	TRBJ2-7	15	.	CASSPTPGHLRGQYF	TGTGCCAGCTCACCCACCCCGGGACACCTTCGAGGGCAGTACTTC
TRBD1	TRBV6-5	TRBJ2-5	13	.	CASGRQGQETQYF	TGTGCCAGCGGCCGACAGGGCCAAGAGACCCAGTACTTC
.	TRBV30	TRBJ1-6	15	.	CAWNFLRVGNSPLHF	TGTGCCTGGAATTTTCTGCGGGTGGGTAATTCACCCCTCCACTTT
.	TRBV21-1	TRBJ2-2	15	.	CASSKRDRPTGELFF	TGTGCCAGCAGCAAACGGGACAGACCGACCGGGGAGCTGTTTTTT
.	TRBV7-8	TRBJ1-5	16	few	CASSLTGKYSNQPQHF	TGTGCCAGCAGCTTAACAGGGAAGTATAGCAATCAGCCCCAGCATTTT
TRBD2	TRBV30	TRBJ2-3	17	few	CAWSGLAGTIVTDTQYF	TGTGCCTGGAGTGGACTAGCGGGGACCATCGTCACAGATACGCAGTATTTT
.	TRBV13	TRBJ2-5	12	.	CASSQSVETQYF	TGTGCCAGCAGCCAATCAGTTGAGACCCAGTACTTC